Following are 27 T cell receptor beta chains from one sample sequenced in a study of cytomegalovirus exposure and HLA in healthy donors. This table comes from immunoSEQ multiplex PCR, and its TCRdb copy is limited to in-frame clones, with some not included. The repertoire holds roughly 250,000 clones, 86% seen once, with around 1.2% in the top ten. The sample taken for sequencing was PBMCs. These receptors came from a woman in her 30s in good health and CMV-seropositive.

The rearrangement joins TRBV6-5 to TRBJ2-3; D may be TRBD1 (6 bases). Germline V gene data show CDR1 as MNHEY and CDR2 as SVGAGI. The V gene lost 6 bases and the J gene lost 1 base, with 14 bases spanning the gap. The CDR3 is made up of 15 amino acids. CDR3 loop: CASSPLQGGTDTQYF. CDR3 DNA: TGTGCCAGCAGCCCCTTACAGGGCGGCACAGATACGCAGTATTTT.

J is TRBJ1-4 and V is TRBV18, with TRBD1 matching over 9 bases. Per germline, CDR1 KGHSH and CDR2 LQKENI. The CDR3 is 15 amino acids. The ends lost 0 bases at V and 7 bases at J; junction bases unmatched: 3. CDR3 protein: CASSPPGQGFEKLFF. The CDR3 DNA sequence: TGTGCCAGCTCACCACCGGGACAGGGATTTGAAAAACTGTTTTTT.

The chain recombines TRBV4-1 with TRBJ2-2; 13 bases agree with TRBD2. Germline V gene sequence: CDR1 MGHRA, CDR2 YSYEKL. The CDR3 runs 19 residues. Unmatched junction bases numbered 16, after V lost 8 bases and J lost 4 bases. In DNA, the CDR3 is TGCGCCAGCGGAAATAACAAGGATGGGACTAGCGGGGTCACCGGGGAGCTGTTTTTT. It codes for CASGNNKDGTSGVTGELFF.

The chain uses TRBV27 and TRBJ2-5, with 10 bases that match TRBD2. Germline V gene sequence: CDR1 MNHEY, CDR2 SMNVEV (reference sequence). V lost 5 bases and J lost 0; bases outside the gene matches: 6. The CDR3 is 16 residues long. CDR3 nucleotides: TGTGCCAGCAGTCCCCCACTAGCGGGGTACCAAGAGACCCAGTACTTC. Amino acid sequence: CASSPPLAGYQETQYF.

The chain recombines TRBV6-1 with TRBJ2-7, with D tentatively TRBD1 (5 bases). Trimming pared 7 bases from V and 0 bases from J, leaving 16 bases between. The germline CDR1 and CDR2 sequences are MNHNS and SASEGT. This CDR3 spans 15 amino acids. The CDR3 reads CASKVGWQGSYEQYF. CDR3 DNA sequence: TGTGCCAGCAAAGTAGGGTGGCAGGGCTCCTACGAGCAGTACTTC.

V gene TRBV30 combines with J gene TRBJ2-5; 9 bases align to TRBD2. The V and J ends lost 4 bases and 7 bases, in that order; junction bases with no gene match: 7. The CDR3 is made up of 13 amino acids. Germline V gives CDR1 GTSNPN, CDR2 SVGIG (reference sequence). The CDR3 DNA sequence: TGTGCCTGGAATGTCGCGGGAGGGGGGACCCAGTACTTC. Translation: CAWNVAGGGTQYF. The variable domain in full, completed from reference TRBV30 and TRBJ2-5, reads SQTIHQWPATLVQPVGSPLSLECTVEGTSNPNLYWYRQAAGRGLQLLFYSVGIGQISSEVPQNLSASRPQDRQFILSSKKLLLSDSGFYLCAWNVAGGGTQYFGPGTRLLVL.

The chain couples TRBV6-1 to TRBJ1-2; weak D call: TRBD1 (5 bases). This CDR3 has 8 residues. Germline V gene data show CDR1 as MNHNS and CDR2 as SASEGT. Trimming shortened V by 11 bases and J by 12 bases, and 10 bases separated the two germline ends. In DNA, the CDR3 is TGTGCCCTGGGGGGAAACACCTTC. Amino acid sequence: CALGGNTF.

The V gene is TRBV7-2, the J gene TRBJ1-1; TRBD1 matches at 9 bases. The CDR3 extends over 15 amino acids. The germline CDR1 and CDR2 sequences are SGHTA and FQGNSA. Germline trimming cut 5 bases from V and 5 bases from J; bases unmatched to any gene: 9. The CDR3, as DNA: TGTGCCAGCAGCACCGCGACAGGGGGATTGACTGAAGCTTTCTTT. This sequence encodes CASSTATGGLTEAFF.

V and J are TRBV6-5 and TRBJ2-7; a possible D gene is TRBD1 (6 bases). Germline CDR1 MNHEY, CDR2 SVGAGI. V dropped 0 bases and J dropped 2 bases, with 11 bases sitting between them. The CDR3 has 15 residues. The CDR3 region has the DNA TGTGCCAGCAGTTACTCGACAGGTCAACCCTACGAGCAGTACTTC. This codes for CASSYSTGQPYEQYF.

Only one count was recorded for this clone. One end of the junction does not line up with germline, which may come from a read error. This rearrangement joins TRBV7-7 to TRBJ2-7; 14 nucleotides match TRBD2. The CDR3 consists of 16 residues. Germline CDR1 and CDR2: SSHAT and FNYEAQ (reference sequence). The chain's CDR3 is CASSLGTSGSDDEQYF. In nucleotides, the CDR3 is TGTGCTAGCAGCTTAGGGACTAGCGGGAGTGACGACGAGCAGTACTTC.

Concerning this clone itself: At the DNA level, this CDR3 is encoded by other sequences in the same sample as well. V usage is TRBV29-1 and J usage is TRBJ2-5; 10 bases match TRBD1. J gave up 2 bases and V 6 bases, and 0 bases lay outside the gene matches. CDR3 length equals 12 residues. Germline CDR1 SQVTM, CDR2 ANQGSEA. The CDR3 DNA reads TGCAGCGTGGGACAGGGGCAAGAGACCCAGTACTTC. Amino acids: CSVGQGQETQYF.

The chain recombines TRBV29-1 with TRBJ2-2; perhaps TRBD2 as D (6 bases). Trimming shortened V by 6 bases and J by 1 base, and 15 bases separated the two germline ends. The germline CDR1 and CDR2 sequences are SQVTM and ANQGSEA. This CDR3 has 15 amino acids. The DNA for the CDR3 is TGCAGCGTAAGAGGGACTCGCCAGAACACCGGGGAGCTGTTTTTT. This encodes CSVRGTRQNTGELFF.

The chain uses TRBV27 and TRBJ1-1; no clear D gene. The CDR3 has 14 amino acids. Germline-derived CDR1 and CDR2 are MNHEY and SMNVEV (reference sequence). Trimming stripped 3 bases from V and 2 bases from J, with 10 bases between. DNA for the CDR3: TGTGCCAGCAGTTTTGGAGGCATCAACACTGAAGCTTTCTTT. Translated: CASSFGGINTEAFF.

The chain links TRBV6-5 to TRBJ2-1, with 10 bases identical to TRBD1. This CDR3 comprises 15 residues. CDR1 is MNHEY and CDR2 is SVGAGI in the germline V gene. With 1 base clipped from V and 6 bases from J, the junction kept 3 bases outside the gene matches. CDR3 coding DNA: TGTGCCAGCAGTTACTTGGGACAGGGGATCAATGAGCAGTTCTTC. Its protein is CASSYLGQGINEQFF.

The chain uses TRBV5-1 and TRBJ2-7, with TRBD2 matching over 10 bases. Germline V gives CDR1 SGHRS, CDR2 YFSETQ. The trim removed 4 bases at V and 1 base at J, leaving 5 bases unmatched. The CDR3 loop spans 15 amino acids. CDR3 residues: CASSPVAGGSYEQYF. The CDR3 nucleotides are TGCGCCAGCAGCCCCGTAGCGGGAGGTTCCTACGAGCAGTACTTC. The full variable domain, in which reference TRBV5-1 and TRBJ2-7 provide the parts outside the CDR3, is KAGVTQTPRYLIKTRGQQVTLSCSPISGHRSVSWYQQTPGQGLQFLFEYFSETQRNKGNFPGRFSGRQFSNSRSEMNVSTLELGDSALYLCASSPVAGGSYEQYFGPGTRLTVT.

The gene calls are TRBV7-6 and TRBJ2-1, with TRBD2 matching over 9 bases. Unmatched junction bases numbered 6, after V lost 2 bases and J lost 7 bases. Germline CDR1 SGHVS, CDR2 FNYEAQ. CDR3 length equals 15 residues. CDR3 residues: CASSLMAGGPNEQFF. CDR3 in DNA: TGTGCCAGCAGCTTAATGGCGGGAGGGCCTAATGAGCAGTTCTTC.

This sequence joins TRBV9 and TRBJ2-7; a possible D gene is TRBD1 (6 bases). V shed 3 bases and J shed 2 bases, with 12 bases lying between them. This CDR3 has 14 amino acids. Germline values: CDR1 SGDLS, CDR2 YYNGEE. CDR3 coding DNA: TGTGCCAGCAGCGAGGACAGAACGCCCTACGAGCAGTACTTC. Its protein product is CASSEDRTPYEQYF.

This chain joins TRBV7-8 and TRBJ1-1, with no clear D. This CDR3 is 14 amino acids long. V was cut by 4 bases and J by 0 bases, with 9 bases left in between. CDR1 is SGHVS and CDR2 is FQNEAQ in the germline V gene. The CDR3 nucleotides are TGTGCCAGCAGCTCGAGCTCCATGAACACTGAAGCTTTCTTT. Its translation is CASSSSSMNTEAFF. Complete variable domain (other parts from reference TRBV7-8 and TRBJ1-1): GAGVSQSPRYKVAKRGQDVALRCDPISGHVSLFWYQQALGQGPEFLTYFQNEAQLDKSGLPSDRFFAERPEGSVSTLKIQRTQQEDSAVYLCASSSSSMNTEAFFGQGTRLTVV.

This chain joins TRBV11-3 and TRBJ2-2; D may be TRBD2 (5 bases). The germline V gene encodes CDR1 SGHNT and CDR2 YENEEA. The CDR3 loop spans 16 amino acids. V lost 0 bases and J 1 base, leaving 9 bases between the germline ends. CDR3 amino acids: CASSLDPGVNTGELFF. CDR3 coding DNA: TGTGCCAGCAGCTTAGATCCCGGGGTGAACACCGGGGAGCTGTTTTTT.

This clone showed up just a few times. This rearrangement joins TRBV7-9 to TRBJ2-1; the D gene is possibly TRBD1 (6 bases). The germline V gene has CDR1 SEHNR and CDR2 FQNEAQ (reference sequence). The CDR3 runs 13 residues. Trimming pared 5 bases from V and 6 bases from J, leaving 11 bases between. The DNA of the CDR3 is TGTGCCAGCAGCCACGACAGGTCCAATGAGCAGTTCTTC. This encodes CASSHDRSNEQFF.

With regard to this clone: Because the CDR3 is missing its conserved closing phenylalanine or tryptophan, this is likely a read error. The DNA is omitted, as the CDR3 cannot be located on it reliably, and the CDR3 follows TCRdb's listing. V gene TRBV7-7 combines with J gene TRBJ2-7; the table's D call of TRBD2 was not tested on the DNA. Counting both end residues, the CDR3 totals 8 amino acids. CDR1 is SSHAT and CDR2 is FNYEAQ in the germline V gene (reference sequence). Here the CDR3 reads CASRNAYL.

The genes are TRBV6-6 and TRBJ2-7; perhaps TRBD1 as D (6 bases). The germline CDR1 and CDR2 sequences are MNHNY and SVGAGI (reference sequence). The CDR3 runs to 15 residues. Deletions cut 2 bases from V and 3 bases from J, with 14 bases between. The chain's CDR3 is CASSYQAGAVYEQYF. The DNA of the CDR3 is TGTGCCAGCAGTTACCAGGCAGGGGCCGTCTACGAGCAGTACTTC.

This rearrangement joins TRBV30 to TRBJ2-3, with 8 bases that match TRBD2. The CDR3 has 15 amino acids. Germline V CDR1 and CDR2: GTSNPN, SVGIG (reference sequence). Losses at the gene ends were 2 bases for V and 2 bases for J; bases not matched to a gene: 6. The CDR3 reads CAWSKTGGNTDTQYF. CDR3 in DNA: TGTGCCTGGAGTAAAACGGGAGGGAACACAGATACGCAGTATTTT.

This chain joins TRBV5-6 and TRBJ2-2, with D perhaps TRBD1 (6 bases). V dropped 1 base and J dropped 3 bases, with 10 bases sitting between them. The CDR3 totals 15 residues. In germline, CDR1 is SGHDT, CDR2 YYEEEE. CDR3 DNA sequence: TGTGCCAGCAGCTTGACAGGGCGTTACACCGGGGAGCTGTTTTTT. Protein product: CASSLTGRYTGELFF.

The rearrangement joins TRBV19 to TRBJ2-2; 9 nucleotides align to TRBD1. This CDR3 is 14 amino acids long. With V trimmed by 7 bases and J by 0 bases, 0 bases remained unmatched. Germline V lookup: CDR1 LNHDA, CDR2 SQIVND (reference sequence). The CDR3 reads CASNRGPNTGELFF. The CDR3 nucleotides read TGTGCCAGTAACAGGGGGCCGAACACCGGGGAGCTGTTTTTT. Supplemented by reference TRBV19 and TRBJ2-2, the full variable domain reads DGGITQSPKYLFRKEGQNVTLSCEQNLNHDAMYWYRQDPGQGLRLIYYSQIVNDFQKGDIAEGYSVSREKKESFPLTVTSAQKNPTAFYLCASNRGPNTGELFFGEGSRLTVL.

This clone was counted between two and nine times. V usage is TRBV13 and J usage is TRBJ2-7; TRBD1 might be the D (5 bases). CDR1 is PRHDT and CDR2 is FYEKMQ in the germline V gene (reference sequence). Trimming removed 6 bases from V and 7 bases from J, with 16 bases in between. The length of the CDR3 is 13 residues. The CDR3 coding sequence is TGTGCCAGCAGTCCTGCCAGGGCGAGGGAGCAGTACTTC. This codes for CASSPARAREQYF.

This clone was detected only a few times. The chain couples TRBV10-3 to TRBJ1-1; 8 bases line up with TRBD1. After removal of 2 bases from V and 5 bases from J, the junction contained 7 bases not matched to a gene. This CDR3 region has 15 residues. Germline V CDR1 and CDR2: ENHRY, SYGVKD. In nucleotides, the CDR3 is TGTGCCATCAGTGAGCCAGAGACAGGGGATACTGAAGCTTTCTTT. Its protein is CAISEPETGDTEAFF.